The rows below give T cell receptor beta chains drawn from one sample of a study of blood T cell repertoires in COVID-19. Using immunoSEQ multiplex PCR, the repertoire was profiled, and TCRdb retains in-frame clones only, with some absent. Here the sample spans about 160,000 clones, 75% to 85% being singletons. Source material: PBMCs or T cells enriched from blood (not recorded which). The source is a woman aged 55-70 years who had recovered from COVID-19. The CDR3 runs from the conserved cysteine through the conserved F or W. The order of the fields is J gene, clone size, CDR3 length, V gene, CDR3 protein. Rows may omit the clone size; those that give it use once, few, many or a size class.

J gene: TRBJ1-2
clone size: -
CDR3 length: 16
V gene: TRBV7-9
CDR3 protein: CASSPRLRLLTYGYTF

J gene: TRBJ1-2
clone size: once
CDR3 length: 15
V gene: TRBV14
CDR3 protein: CASSQTGTGLDGYTF

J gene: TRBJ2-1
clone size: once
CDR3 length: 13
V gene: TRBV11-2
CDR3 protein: CASSLATYNEQFF

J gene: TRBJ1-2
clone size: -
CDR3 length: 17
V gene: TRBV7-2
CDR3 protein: CASSPRGQGSAWAGYTF

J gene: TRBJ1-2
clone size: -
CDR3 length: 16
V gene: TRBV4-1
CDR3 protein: CASSHPEGAANYGYTF

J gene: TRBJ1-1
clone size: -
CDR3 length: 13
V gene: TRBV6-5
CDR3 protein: CASSRGLNTEAFF

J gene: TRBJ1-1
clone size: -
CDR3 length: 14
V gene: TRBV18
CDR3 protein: CASSSLDRDTEAFF

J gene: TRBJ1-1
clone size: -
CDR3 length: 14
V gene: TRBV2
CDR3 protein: CASSAGILNTEAFF

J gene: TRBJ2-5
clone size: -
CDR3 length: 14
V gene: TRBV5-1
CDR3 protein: CASSRGTGQETQYF

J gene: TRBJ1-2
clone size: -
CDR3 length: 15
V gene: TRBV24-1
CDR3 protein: CATSDLQAGGYGYTF

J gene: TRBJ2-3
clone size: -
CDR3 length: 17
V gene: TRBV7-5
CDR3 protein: CARSIGLAGGGTDTQYF

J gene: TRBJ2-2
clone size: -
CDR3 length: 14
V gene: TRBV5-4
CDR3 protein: CASSLAQYTGELFF

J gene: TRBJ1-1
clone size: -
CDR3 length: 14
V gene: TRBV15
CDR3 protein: CATSKGGGPTEAFF

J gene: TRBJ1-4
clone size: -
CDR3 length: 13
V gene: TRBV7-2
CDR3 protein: CASSPTGNEKLFF

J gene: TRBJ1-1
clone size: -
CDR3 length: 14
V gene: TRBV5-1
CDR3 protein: CASSPGVLGTEAFF

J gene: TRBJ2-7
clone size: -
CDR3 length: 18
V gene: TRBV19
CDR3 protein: CASRPRNDPGQISYEQYF

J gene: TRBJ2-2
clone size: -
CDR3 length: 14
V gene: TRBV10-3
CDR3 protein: CAIKSGGAGGELFF

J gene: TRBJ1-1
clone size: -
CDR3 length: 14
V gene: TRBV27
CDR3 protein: CASRRAGVYTEAFF

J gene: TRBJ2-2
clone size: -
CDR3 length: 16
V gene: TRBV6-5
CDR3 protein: CASSYDLVFNTGELFF

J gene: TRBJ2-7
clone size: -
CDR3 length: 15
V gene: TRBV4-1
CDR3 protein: CASSQGGFGTYEQYF

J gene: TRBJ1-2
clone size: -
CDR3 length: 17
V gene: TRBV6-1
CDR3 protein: CASSENFASLGVYGYTF

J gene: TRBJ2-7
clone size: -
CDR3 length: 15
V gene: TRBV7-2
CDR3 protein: CASSLVGPGGGEQYF

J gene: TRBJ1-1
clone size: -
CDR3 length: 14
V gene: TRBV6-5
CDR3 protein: CASSYSRVGTEAFF

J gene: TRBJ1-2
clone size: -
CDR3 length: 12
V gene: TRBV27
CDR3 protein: CASSLRGNGYTF

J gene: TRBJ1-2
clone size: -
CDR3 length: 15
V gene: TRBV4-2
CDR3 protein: CASSQEHQGAGGYTF

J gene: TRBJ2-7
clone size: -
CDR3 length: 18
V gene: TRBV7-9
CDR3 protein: CASSSFGTSGGQPYEQYF

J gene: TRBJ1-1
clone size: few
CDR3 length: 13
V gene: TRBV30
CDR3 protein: CACLTRGIPEAFF

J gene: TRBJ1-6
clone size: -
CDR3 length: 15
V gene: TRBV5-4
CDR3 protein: CASSRDRGANSPLHF

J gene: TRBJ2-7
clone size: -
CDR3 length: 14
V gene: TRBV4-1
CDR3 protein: CASSQDDISYEQYF

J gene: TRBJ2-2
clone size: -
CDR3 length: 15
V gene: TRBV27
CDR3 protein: CASSLSIGDTGELFF

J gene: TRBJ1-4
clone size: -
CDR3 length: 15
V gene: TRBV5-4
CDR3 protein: CASSKGKGEHEKLFF

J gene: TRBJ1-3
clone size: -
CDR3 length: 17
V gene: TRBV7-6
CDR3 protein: CASSLRRSGNSGNTIYF

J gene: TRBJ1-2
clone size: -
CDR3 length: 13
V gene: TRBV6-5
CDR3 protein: CASSPGGSYGYTF

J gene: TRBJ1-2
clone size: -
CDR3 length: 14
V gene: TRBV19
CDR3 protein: CASSNRRQGNGYTF

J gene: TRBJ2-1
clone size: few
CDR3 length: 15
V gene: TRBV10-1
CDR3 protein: CASSERTSGHNEQFF

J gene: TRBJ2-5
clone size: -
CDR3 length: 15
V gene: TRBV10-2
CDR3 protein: CASSDTGGFRETQYF

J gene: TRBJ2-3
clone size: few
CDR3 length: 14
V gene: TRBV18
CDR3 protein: CASSRGGAIDTQYF

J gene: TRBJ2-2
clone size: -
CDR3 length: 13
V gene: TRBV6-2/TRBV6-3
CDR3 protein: CASSYLNTGELFF

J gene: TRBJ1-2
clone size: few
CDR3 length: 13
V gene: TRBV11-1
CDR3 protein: CASSLVGGSGYTF

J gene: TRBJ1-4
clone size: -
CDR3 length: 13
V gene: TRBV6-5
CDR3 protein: CASSTGQGGKLFF

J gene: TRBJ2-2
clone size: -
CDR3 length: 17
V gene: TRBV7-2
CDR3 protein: CASSATSGGAVTGELFF